This T cell receptor (beta chain) was found in a study of blood T cells in healthy people across ages. Caucasian, healthy and from Russia, the donors were aged between about 6 and 90. No fewer than 6 million PBMCs went into each sample. V lost 6 bases and J lost 10; bases outside the gene matches: 14. The CDR3 has 15 residues. It was with a sample-barcoded 5' primer and a J-beta primer mix that a second PCR of about 6 to 12 cycles was run. Every cDNA was tagged by a template-switch adaptor with 12 random nucleotides. TCRdb recomputed calls from the 5' RACE reads with MiXCR, one row per CDR3 protein. This table has about 970,000 distinct CDR3 sequences, 45% to 60% appearing once.

The TCR was taken from an older woman in good health. Sequencing was carried out using blood. The rearrangement links TRBV12-3 or TRBV12-4 to TRBJ2-1, with 8 bases lining up with TRBD1. The CDR3 DNA sequence: TGTGCCAGCAGCCGCGGACAGGGCCCACTCAGCGAGCAGTTCTTC. Amino acid sequence: CASSRGQGPLSEQFF.